This T cell receptor beta chain was found in a study of blood T cells in healthy people across ages. Study-level results: More naive CD4+ cells and higher diversity marked long-lived donors relative to aged donors.

CDR1 and CDR2 from the germline V gene are GTSNPN and SVGIG (reference sequence). V was pared by 5 bases and J by 3 bases, with 13 bases between. CDR3 length: 13 amino acids. This clonotype has only a few counts. Its specificity is unknown. The donors, aged roughly 6 to 95, were healthy Caucasians from Russia. Through a sample-barcoded 5' primer and a J-beta primer mix, a second PCR was run for 7 to 11 cycles. TCRdb re-analysed the 5' RACE reads in MiXCR, keeping a single row per CDR3 protein. Seen here are roughly 930,000 distinct CDR3 sequences, 48% observed once, and the top ten hold roughly an eighth.

The sequenced sample was blood. This chain connects TRBV30 to TRBJ1-2; D gene ambiguous. The sequence came from a man aged 25 to 40 in good health. The CDR3 protein is CAWFKRVDYGYTF. Here the CDR3 DNA reads TGTGCCTGGTTCAAGAGGGTTGACTATGGCTACACCTTC.